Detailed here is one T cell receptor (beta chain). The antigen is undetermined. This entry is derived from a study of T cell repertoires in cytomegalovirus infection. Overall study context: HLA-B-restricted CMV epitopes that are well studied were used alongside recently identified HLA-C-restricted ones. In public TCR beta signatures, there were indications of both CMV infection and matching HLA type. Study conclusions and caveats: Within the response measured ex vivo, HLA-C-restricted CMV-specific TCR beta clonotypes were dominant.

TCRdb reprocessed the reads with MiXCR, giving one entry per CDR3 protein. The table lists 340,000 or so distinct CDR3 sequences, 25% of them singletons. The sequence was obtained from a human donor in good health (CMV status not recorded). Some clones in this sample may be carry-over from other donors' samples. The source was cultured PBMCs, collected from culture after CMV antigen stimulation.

The CDR3 coding sequence is TGTGCCAGCAGCTCGACAGCGGCTGGCTACACCTTC. This codes for CASSSTAAGYTF. V usage is TRBV7-4 and J usage is TRBJ1-2; a weak D match, TRBD1 (5 bases). V lost 4 bases, J lost 7 bases, and 10 bases lay in between. Germline CDR1 and CDR2: SGHVT and SQSDAQ. CDR3 length: 12 residues.